This passage covers 11 T cell receptor beta chains from one sample sequenced in a study of cytomegalovirus exposure and HLA in healthy donors. Vbeta (60) and Jbeta (13) primers were used in the PCR. Using immunoSEQ multiplex PCR, the repertoire was profiled, and TCRdb retains in-frame clones only, with some absent. The data hold 130,000 to 150,000 clones, with approximately 79% observed a single time. Sequencing was carried out using PBMCs. Source of these receptors: a woman aged 40 to 50 in good health and CMV-seropositive.

The chain combines TRBV19 with TRBJ2-1, with 8 bases that match TRBD2. Looked up from germline, CDR1 is LNHDA and CDR2 is SQIVND (reference sequence). This CDR3 comprises 13 residues. The V gene end was trimmed by 7 bases and the J gene end by 15 bases; junction bases not matched to a gene: 14. The CDR3 DNA is TGTGCCAGTACTGACGGGGGGGCCCGAGGGTGGTTCTTC. It specifies CASTDGGARGWFF.

This sequence joins TRBV5-1 and TRBJ2-3; possible D gene TRBD2, 5 bases. The CDR3 has 14 amino acids. The V end lost 0 bases, the J end lost 0 bases, and 5 bases lay between the germline ends. Germline CDR1 is SGHRS and CDR2 is YFSETQ. The CDR3 loop reads CASSLGTSTDTQYF. CDR3 DNA: TGCGCCAGCAGCTTGGGGACTAGCACAGATACGCAGTATTTT.

The J gene is TRBJ2-5, the V gene TRBV5-4, with 10 bases lining up with TRBD2. V shed 5 bases, J shed 7 bases, and the junction held 11 bases outside the gene matches. Germline CDR1 and CDR2: SGHNT and YYREEE (reference sequence). The CDR3 contains 15 residues. The chain's CDR3 is CASSSSGGGWGTQYF. The CDR3 coding sequence is TGTGCCAGCAGTTCCAGCGGGGGGGGATGGGGGACCCAGTACTTC.

The CDR3 sequence is CASSYRLNSYEQYF. CDR3 sequence (DNA): TGTGCCAGCAGCTACCGACTGAACTCCTACGAGCAGTACTTC. This chain connects TRBV11-2 to TRBJ2-7; D not resolved. The CDR3 sequence is 14 residues long. The V gene lost 4 bases and the J gene lost 0 bases, with 10 bases spanning the gap. Germline V gives CDR1 SGHAT, CDR2 FQNNGV.

This chain uses TRBV5-1 with TRBJ1-1; 7 nucleotides agree with TRBD1. V trimming: 0 bases; J trimming: 0 bases; junction bases outside the gene matches: 5. The CDR3 runs 16 residues. The germline CDR1 and CDR2 sequences are SGHRS and YFSETQ. The CDR3 region is CASSLEGTEMNTEAFF. The CDR3 coding sequence is TGCGCCAGCAGCTTGGAAGGGACAGAGATGAACACTGAAGCTTTCTTT.

In nucleotides, the CDR3 is TGTGCCAGCAGTGAATCGGGGAGGGTGGGCACTGAAGCTTTCTTT. Translation gives CASSESGRVGTEAFF. This chain uses TRBV6-1 with TRBJ1-1; D gene unclear. V gave up 2 bases and J gave up 4 bases, with 14 bases separating them. This CDR3 comprises 15 residues. CDR1 and CDR2 (germline): MNHNS, SASEGT.

This chain connects TRBV19 to TRBJ1-4; 7 bases are shared with TRBD1. The V segment lost 6 bases and the J segment 5 bases; nucleotides outside the gene matches: 9. This CDR3 is 15 amino acids long. Germline-derived CDR1 and CDR2 are LNHDA and SQIVND (reference sequence). CDR3 in amino acids: CASRTGQTGNEKLFF. Written as DNA, the CDR3 is TGTGCCAGTAGGACGGGACAGACAGGAAATGAAAAACTGTTTTTT.

This clone appeared a few times. As DNA, the CDR3 is TGTGCCAGCAGCCAAGGGGGGCCAACTAATGAAAAACTGTTTTTT. As protein: CASSQGGPTNEKLFF. V is TRBV4-2 and J is TRBJ1-4, with a tentative D call TRBD1 (6 bases). The CDR3 length is 15 residues. The ends were cut back, 1 base at V and 0 bases at J, with 6 bases in the middle. Germline CDR1 LGHNA, CDR2 YNFKEQ.

The V call is TRBV5-4, the J call TRBJ1-2; 11 bases are a match to TRBD1. CDR1 is SGHNT, CDR2 YYREEE, per germline (reference sequence). V shed 4 bases and J 1 base; nucleotides not matched to a gene: 9. The CDR3 runs to 17 residues. The CDR3 sequence: CASSPPRDRGVNYGYTF. Written as DNA, the CDR3 is TGTGCCAGCAGCCCACCTAGGGACAGGGGGGTTAACTATGGCTACACCTTC.

This chain uses TRBV4-2 with TRBJ2-5, with a weak D call TRBD2 (6 bases). The length of the CDR3 is 18 residues. Trimming shortened V by 0 bases and J by 2 bases, and 19 bases separated the two germline ends. The germline V gene encodes CDR1 LGHNA and CDR2 YNFKEQ. CDR3 nucleotides: TGTGCCAGCAGCCAAGATGCGGGGCGGAGGGGAGGACAAGAGACCCAGTACTTC. Residues: CASSQDAGRRGGQETQYF.

The chain is built from TRBV6-1 and TRBJ1-4; TRBD1 aligns across 8 bases. CDR3 length: 14 amino acids. The V segment lost 4 bases and the J segment 4 bases; nucleotides outside the gene matches: 2. Germline V gene data show CDR1 as MNHNS and CDR2 as SASEGT. For the CDR3, the DNA is TGTGCCAGCAGTGTACAGGGGGGTAATGAAAAACTGTTTTTT. Its translation: CASSVQGGNEKLFF.